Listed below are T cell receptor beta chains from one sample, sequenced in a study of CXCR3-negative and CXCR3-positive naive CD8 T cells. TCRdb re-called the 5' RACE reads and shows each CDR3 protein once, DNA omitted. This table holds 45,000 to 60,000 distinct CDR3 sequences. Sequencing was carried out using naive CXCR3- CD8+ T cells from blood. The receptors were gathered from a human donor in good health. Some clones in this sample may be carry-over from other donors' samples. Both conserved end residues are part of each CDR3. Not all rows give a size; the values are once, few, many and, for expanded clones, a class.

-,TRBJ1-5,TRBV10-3,CAIRQSQSSMQPQHF
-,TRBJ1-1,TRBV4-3,CASSQETGLNTEAFF
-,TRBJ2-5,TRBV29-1,CSVEGQGLDPQETQYF
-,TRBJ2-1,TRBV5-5,CASSSDGPTSYNEQFF
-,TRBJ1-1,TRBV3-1,CASSQVIGNTEAFF
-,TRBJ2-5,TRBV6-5,CASSYSWRPTGEETQYF
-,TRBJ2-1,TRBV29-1,CSSDPDNEQFF
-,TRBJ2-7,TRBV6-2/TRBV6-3,CASSYPGPPSYEQYF
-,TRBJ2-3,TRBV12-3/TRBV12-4,CASSPASISRTDTQYF
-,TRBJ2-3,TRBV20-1,CSAEGETSTDTQYF
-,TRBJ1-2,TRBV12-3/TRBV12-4,CASSPRGVDSSGYTF
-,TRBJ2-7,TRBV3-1,CASSQDGTASYEQYF
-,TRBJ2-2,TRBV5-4,CASSLGENTGELFF
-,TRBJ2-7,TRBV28,CASSPKTGTVPGSSYEQYF
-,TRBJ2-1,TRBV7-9,CASNRPGQGDNEQFF
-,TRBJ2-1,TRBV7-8,CASSSPPGSLGTRYRNEQFF
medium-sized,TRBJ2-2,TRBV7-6,CASSLTADGGELFF
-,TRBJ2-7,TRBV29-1,CSGRGGNHEQYF
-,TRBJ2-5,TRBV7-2,CASSRINPPGDGRETQYF
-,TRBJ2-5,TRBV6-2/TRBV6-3,CASTGTLGTTQETQYF
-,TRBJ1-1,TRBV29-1,CSVGGGTLLRNTEAFF
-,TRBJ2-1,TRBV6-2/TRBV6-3,CASSYRGPLAGAYNEQFF
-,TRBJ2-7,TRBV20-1,CSARARGGGVLYEQYF
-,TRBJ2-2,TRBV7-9,CASTFSGGELFF
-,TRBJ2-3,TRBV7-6,CASSLFSADTQYF